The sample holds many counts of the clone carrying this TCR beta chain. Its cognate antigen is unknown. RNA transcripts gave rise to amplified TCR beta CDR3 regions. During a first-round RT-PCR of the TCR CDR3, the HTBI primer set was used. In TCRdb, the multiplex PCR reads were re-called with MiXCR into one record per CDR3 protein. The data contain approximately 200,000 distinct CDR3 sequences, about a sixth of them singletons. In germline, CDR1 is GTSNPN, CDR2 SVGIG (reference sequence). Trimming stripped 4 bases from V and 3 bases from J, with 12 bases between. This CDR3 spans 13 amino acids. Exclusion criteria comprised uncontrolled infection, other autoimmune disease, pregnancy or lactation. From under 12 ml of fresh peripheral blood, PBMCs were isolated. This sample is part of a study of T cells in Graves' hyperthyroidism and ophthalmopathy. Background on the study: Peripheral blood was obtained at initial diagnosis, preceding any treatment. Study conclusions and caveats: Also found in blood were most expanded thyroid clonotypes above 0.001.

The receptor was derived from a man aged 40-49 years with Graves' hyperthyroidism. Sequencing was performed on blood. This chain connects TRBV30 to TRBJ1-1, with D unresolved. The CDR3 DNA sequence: TGTGCCTGGAATATCGGTCTTGACACTGAAGCTTTCTTT. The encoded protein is CAWNIGLDTEAFF.